This passage covers 27 T cell receptor beta chains from one sample sequenced in a study of T cell responses to AZD1222 COVID-19 vaccine. Sequencing used immunoSEQ multiplex PCR; TCRdb keeps in-frame clones, though not all of them. This sample yields around 99,000 clones, of which approximately 90% are seen a single time; 8.5% to 10% belongs to the top ten. The sequencing used peripheral blood, collected 28 days after the second AZD1222 dose. The receptors were gathered from an adult who received the AZD1222 COVID-19 vaccine.

This sequence joins TRBV6-4 and TRBJ2-2; D is ambiguous. Germline V gene sequence: CDR1 MRHNA, CDR2 SNTAGT. The CDR3 contains 13 residues. V lost 0 bases, J lost 4 bases, and 3 bases lay in between. The CDR3 sequence is CASSDSSTGELFF. CDR3 bases: TGTGCCAGCAGTGACTCTAGCACCGGGGAGCTGTTTTTT.

The chain carries TRBV7-9 and TRBJ2-1; TRBD2 aligns across 14 bases. The CDR3 extends over 17 amino acids. The germline CDR1 and CDR2 sequences are SEHNR and FQNEAQ (reference sequence). The J segment lost 0 bases and the V segment lost 6 bases, leaving 4 bases of the junction unmatched. As DNA, the CDR3 is TGTGCCAGCAGGCGACTAGCGGGAGGGAACTCCTACAATGAGCAGTTCTTC. Translation gives CASRRLAGGNSYNEQFF.

The chain employs TRBV28 and TRBJ1-2, with D maybe TRBD1 (5 bases). CDR3 length equals 12 residues. Germline V gene lookup returns CDR1 MDHEN and CDR2 SYDVKM. The V end was cut by 2 bases, the J end by 8 bases, with 9 bases between. The CDR3 sequence is CASSLIGDGYTF. CDR3 DNA: TGTGCCAGCAGTTTAATAGGGGACGGCTACACCTTC.

This chain connects TRBV9 to TRBJ2-2; either TRBD1 or TRBD2 may fit D (5 bases each). Trimming removed 0 bases from V and 8 bases from J, with 11 bases in between. The CDR3 has 14 residues. Per germline, CDR1 SGDLS and CDR2 YYNGEE. The CDR3 DNA is TGTGCCAGCAGCGTAGCGAGGGGATCGGGGGAGCTGTTTTTT. This encodes CASSVARGSGELFF.

This rearrangement joins TRBV27 to TRBJ1-3; 9 bases agree with TRBD1. CDR3 size: 13 residues. Germline V gene sequence: CDR1 MNHEY, CDR2 SMNVEV (reference sequence). Germline trimming cut 5 bases from V and 5 bases from J; bases unmatched to any gene: 1. The chain's CDR3 is CASSTGGRNTIYF. Written as DNA, the CDR3 is TGTGCCAGCAGTACAGGGGGCAGAAACACCATATATTTT.

CDR3 residues: CASRDLTGGVGNQPQHF. CDR3 bases: TGTGCCAGTAGGGATCTCACAGGGGGCGTTGGCAATCAGCCCCAGCATTTT. This rearrangement joins TRBV19 to TRBJ1-5, with 9 bases aligning to TRBD1. Germline CDR1 reads LNHDA; CDR2 reads SQIVND (reference sequence). This CDR3 has 17 amino acids. Trimming at V came to 6 bases and at J to 2 bases, leaving 11 bases not matched to a gene.

The rearrangement uses TRBV5-5 and TRBJ1-5, with a weak D call TRBD1 (5 bases). V was cut by 3 bases and J by 5 bases, with 15 bases left in between. From germline, CDR1 is SGHKS and CDR2 YYEKEE (reference sequence). The CDR3 covers 15 residues. The CDR3 DNA sequence: TGTGCCAGCAGCTCGAGGGGTAGTCGAGATCAGCCCCAGCATTTT. It translates to CASSSRGSRDQPQHF.

This chain uses TRBV4-2 with TRBJ2-7; TRBD1 or TRBD2 may be the D gene (5 bases each). CDR1 LGHNA and CDR2 YNFKEQ come from the germline V gene. This CDR3 is 14 amino acids long. The V end lost 5 bases, the J end lost 2 bases, and 13 bases lay between the germline ends. The CDR3 DNA sequence: TGTGCCAGCAGCGGACGGGACGGAGCCTACGAGCAGTACTTC. This encodes CASSGRDGAYEQYF.

This chain uses TRBV28 with TRBJ2-1; 13 bases are shared with TRBD2. Trimming cost V 7 bases and J 9 bases; bases outside gene matches: 15. Germline CDR1 is MDHEN and CDR2 is SYDVKM. The CDR3 runs to 17 residues. The CDR3 DNA reads TGTGCCAGCACCCGGGTAGCCGGACTAGCGGGAGAAGGTGAGCAGTTCTTC. Amino acid sequence: CASTRVAGLAGEGEQFF.

V gene TRBV5-4 combines with J gene TRBJ1-1; 8 positions agree with TRBD1. CDR3 length: 14 residues. Trimming took 3 bases from V and 5 from J; bases not matched to a gene: 6. Germline CDR1 reads SGHNT; CDR2 reads YYREEE (reference sequence). In nucleotides, the CDR3 is TGTGCCAGCAGCTCCCAGGGGGCAGGAACTGAAGCTTTCTTT. Protein: CASSSQGAGTEAFF.

This chain connects TRBV29-1 to TRBJ2-1, with 14 bases that match TRBD2. J lost 6 bases, V lost 1 base, and 5 bases had no gene match. CDR1 is SQVTM and CDR2 is ANQGSEA in the germline V gene. This CDR3 is built from 16 residues. The CDR3 nucleotides read TGCAGCGTTGAAGGACTAGCGGGAGGGAGAAGCAATGAGCAGTTCTTC. Translation gives CSVEGLAGGRSNEQFF.

This clone appeared once. V usage is TRBV4-2 and J usage is TRBJ2-5; TRBD2 matches at 12 bases. The CDR3 consists of 20 residues. Germline V lookup: CDR1 LGHNA, CDR2 YNFKEQ. The V and J ends lost 0 bases and 3 bases, in that order; junction bases with no gene match: 14. The CDR3 spells CASSQEAASGRAGNKETQYF. The CDR3 DNA is TGTGCCAGCAGCCAAGAGGCGGCTAGCGGGAGGGCCGGTAATAAAGAGACCCAGTACTTC.

The rearrangement joins TRBV2 to TRBJ2-3, with 9 positions matching TRBD1. Germline V gene sequence: CDR1 SNHLY, CDR2 FYNNEI. This CDR3 is built from 15 residues. Trimming took 5 bases from V and 0 from J; bases not matched to a gene: 3. CDR3 amino acids: CASSPDRGSTDTQYF. CDR3 nucleotides: TGTGCCAGCAGTCCGGACAGGGGAAGCACAGATACGCAGTATTTT.

The chain recombines TRBV4-1 with TRBJ2-1; 8 nucleotides line up with TRBD2. CDR1 is MGHRA, CDR2 YSYEKL, per germline. J was trimmed by 6 bases and V by 4 bases; bases with no gene match: 8. The CDR3 has 15 residues. CDR3 amino acids: CASSPDPGLGNEQFF. The CDR3 nucleotides are TGCGCCAGCAGCCCTGACCCGGGACTAGGCAATGAGCAGTTCTTC.

The chain links TRBV7-3 to TRBJ2-1; perhaps TRBD1 as D (5 bases). Trimming took off 5 bases at V and 4 bases at J, with 15 bases between the two ends. The CDR3 is 15 amino acids. Per the germline V gene, CDR1 is SGHTA and CDR2 is FQGTGA. This CDR3 reads CASSVGHLSYNEQFF. CDR3 nucleotide sequence: TGTGCCAGCAGCGTCGGACACCTATCGTACAATGAGCAGTTCTTC.

CDR3 loop: CASSLRGNTEAFF. The CDR3, as DNA: TGTGCCAGCAGTTTACGGGGGAACACTGAAGCTTTCTTT. The V call is TRBV12-3 or TRBV12-4, the J call TRBJ1-1; D call uncertain. The CDR3 has 13 residues. Trimming took 2 bases from V and 1 from J, leaving 5 bases between them.

The chain is built from TRBV19 and TRBJ2-5, with D possibly matching TRBD2 (6 bases). The CDR3 has 12 residues. The ends were cut back, 11 bases at V and 5 bases at J, with 15 bases in the middle. The germline CDR1 and CDR2 sequences are LNHDA and SQIVND (reference sequence). This CDR3 reads CAAGTGFETQYF. The CDR3 region has the DNA TGTGCCGCCGGGACTGGGTTTGAGACCCAGTACTTC.

The chain carries TRBV3-1 (or the pseudogene TRBV3-2) and TRBJ2-5; 9 nucleotides align to TRBD1. Per the germline V gene, CDR1 is LGHDT and CDR2 is YNNKEL (reference sequence). The CDR3 length is 15 residues. V lost 4 bases and J lost 1; bases outside the gene matches: 4. The CDR3 is CASSPPDRGQETQYF. The DNA for the CDR3 is TGTGCCAGCAGCCCTCCGGACAGGGGCCAAGAGACCCAGTACTTC.

This clone has just a few counts. The chain uses TRBV7-9 and TRBJ1-4, with a tentative D call TRBD1 (5 bases). V was clipped by 5 bases and J by 5 bases, with 15 bases between them. The length of the CDR3 is 15 residues. CDR1 is SEHNR, CDR2 FQNEAQ, per germline (reference sequence). This chain's CDR3 is CASSPAGGVNEKLFF. The CDR3 DNA is TGTGCCAGCAGCCCAGCCGGGGGGGTAAATGAAAAACTGTTTTTT.

CDR3 in DNA: TGTGCCACCACTGACCGAGCGGACAGGGGGAGCAATGAGCAGTTCTTC. This gives the protein CATTDRADRGSNEQFF. The V call is TRBV15, the J call TRBJ2-1; the match to TRBD1 covers 10 bases. Trimming removed 7 bases from V and 6 bases from J; junction bases left unmatched: 12. Germline CDR1 and CDR2: LNHNV and YYDKDF (reference sequence). This CDR3 spans 16 amino acids.

The V gene is TRBV7-9, the J gene TRBJ2-7, with 9 bases that match TRBD1. CDR3 length: 16 amino acids. Trimming cost V 2 bases and J 5 bases; bases outside gene matches: 10. Germline assignment: CDR1 SEHNR and CDR2 FQNEAQ (reference sequence). This chain's CDR3 is CASSLMTTGGGNEQYF. DNA for the CDR3: TGTGCCAGCAGCTTAATGACGACAGGGGGTGGAAACGAGCAGTACTTC.

The CDR3 here is CASSVDGRGLADTQYF. The CDR3 DNA follows: TGTGCCAGCAGCGTAGATGGCAGGGGGTTAGCAGATACGCAGTATTTT. This chain links TRBV9 with TRBJ2-3, with TRBD1 identical over 7 bases. This CDR3 spans 16 amino acids. The germline V gene has CDR1 SGDLS and CDR2 YYNGEE. Germline trimming cut 0 bases from V and 4 bases from J; bases unmatched to any gene: 8.

A single count supports this clone. The CDR3 region has the DNA TGTGCCAGCAGCGTAGAGCCGGGCTCCTACAATGAGCAGTTCTTC. It yields the protein CASSVEPGSYNEQFF. The V and J genes are TRBV9 and TRBJ2-1; D remains ambiguous. Germline lookup yields CDR1 SGDLS and CDR2 YYNGEE. Trimming stripped 0 bases from V and 0 bases from J, with 7 bases between. The CDR3 has 15 amino acids.

The chain employs TRBV30 and TRBJ1-1; tentatively, D is TRBD1 (5 bases). Trimming took off 0 bases at V and 11 bases at J, with 10 bases between the two ends. CDR1 and CDR2 (germline): GTSNPN, SVGIG (reference sequence). The CDR3 totals 11 residues. CDR3 sequence (DNA): TGTGCCTGGAGTGTAGTGGGGCTGGCTTTCTTT. This sequence encodes CAWSVVGLAFF.

The chain couples TRBV5-1 to TRBJ2-6; 9 nucleotides align to TRBD1. CDR1 and CDR2 (germline): SGHRS, YFSETQ. The CDR3 consists of 18 residues. V trimming: 2 bases; J trimming: 2 bases; junction bases outside the gene matches: 8. The CDR3 sequence is CASSLLGQGLTGANVLTF. CDR3 sequence (DNA): TGCGCCAGCAGCTTATTAGGACAGGGGTTAACTGGGGCCAACGTCCTGACTTTC.

V usage is TRBV28 and J usage is TRBJ1-1; D ambiguous. The CDR3 loop spans 13 amino acids. Trimming cost V 6 bases and J 3 bases, with 11 bases left between them. CDR1 MDHEN and CDR2 SYDVKM come from the germline V gene. CDR3 nucleotide sequence: TGTGCCAGCAGAAACCCCCGGGACACTGAAGCTTTCTTT. Its translation is CASRNPRDTEAFF.

The V call is TRBV5-1, the J call TRBJ2-3; the D gene is possibly TRBD2 (6 bases). Germline CDR1 is SGHRS and CDR2 is YFSETQ. Trimming removed 3 bases at V and 0 bases at J, with 11 bases between. The CDR3 is 15 amino acids. The CDR3 here is CASSSLGGSTDTQYF. For the CDR3, the DNA is TGCGCCAGCAGCTCCCTCGGGGGAAGCACAGATACGCAGTATTTT.